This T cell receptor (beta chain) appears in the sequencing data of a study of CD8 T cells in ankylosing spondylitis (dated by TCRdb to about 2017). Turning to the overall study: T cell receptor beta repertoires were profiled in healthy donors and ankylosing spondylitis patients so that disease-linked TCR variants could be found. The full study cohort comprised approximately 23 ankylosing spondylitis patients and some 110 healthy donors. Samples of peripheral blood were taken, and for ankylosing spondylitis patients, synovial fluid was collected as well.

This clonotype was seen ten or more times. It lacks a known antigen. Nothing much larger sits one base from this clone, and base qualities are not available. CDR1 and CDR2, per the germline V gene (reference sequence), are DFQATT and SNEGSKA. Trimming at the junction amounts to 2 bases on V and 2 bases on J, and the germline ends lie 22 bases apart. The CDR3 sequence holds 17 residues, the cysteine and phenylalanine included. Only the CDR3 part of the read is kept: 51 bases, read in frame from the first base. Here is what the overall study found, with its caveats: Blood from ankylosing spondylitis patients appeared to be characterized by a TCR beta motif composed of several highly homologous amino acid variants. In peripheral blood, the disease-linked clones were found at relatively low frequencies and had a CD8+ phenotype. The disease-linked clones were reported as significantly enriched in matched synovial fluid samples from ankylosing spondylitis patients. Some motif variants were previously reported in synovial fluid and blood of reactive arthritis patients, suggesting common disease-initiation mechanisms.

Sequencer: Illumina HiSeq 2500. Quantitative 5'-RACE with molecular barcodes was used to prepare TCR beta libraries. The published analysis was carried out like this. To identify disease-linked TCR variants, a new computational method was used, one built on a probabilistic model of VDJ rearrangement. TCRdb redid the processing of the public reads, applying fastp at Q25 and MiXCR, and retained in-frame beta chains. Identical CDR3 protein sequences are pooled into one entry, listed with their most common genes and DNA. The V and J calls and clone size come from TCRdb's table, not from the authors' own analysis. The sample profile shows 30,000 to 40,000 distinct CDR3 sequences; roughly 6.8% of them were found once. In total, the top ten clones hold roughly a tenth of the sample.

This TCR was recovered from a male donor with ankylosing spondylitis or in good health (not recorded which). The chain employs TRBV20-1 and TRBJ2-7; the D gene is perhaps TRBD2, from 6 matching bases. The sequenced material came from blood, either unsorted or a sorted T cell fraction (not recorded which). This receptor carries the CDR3 CSARPSQGAGGTYEQYF. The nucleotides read TGCAGTGCTAGACCTTCGCAAGGAGCGGGCGGCACCTACGAGCAGTACTTC.